This T cell receptor beta chain was captured in a study of spatial heterogeneity in lung cancer. Study outcomes and limitations: One measure, the expanded intratumoral alpha and beta TCR count, tracked tumor mutation counts.

V lost 4 bases to trimming and J lost 3 bases, with 9 bases between them. The CDR3 runs 12 residues. Germline V CDR1 and CDR2: DFQATT, SNEGSKA (reference sequence). This clonotype turned up a few times. Its antigen remains unknown. Described time point: sample taken at primary tumor resection. From the 5' RACE reads, TCRdb called clonotypes with MiXCR, one entry per CDR3 protein. Here the sample spans approximately 17,000 distinct CDR3 sequences, approximately 8.3% being singletons. The V gene is TRBV20-1, the J gene TRBJ1-2, with D perhaps TRBD1 (6 bases). The clonotype comes from a male donor with early-stage non-small cell lung cancer. Material: lung tumor tissue, obtained at surgery. This chain's CDR3 is CSAKAGDYGYTF. CDR3 coding DNA: TGCAGTGCTAAGGCAGGGGACTATGGCTACACCTTC.